Following are 2 T cell receptor beta chains from one sample sequenced in a study of blood T cell repertoires in COVID-19. The assay was immunoSEQ multiplex PCR, and TCRdb's table has in-frame clones only and misses some. The sample has 100,000 to 150,000 clones, about 79% seen once. The sample taken for sequencing was peripheral blood. All receptors derive from a man between 40 and 49 years old with active or convalescent COVID-19.

This chain joins TRBV29-1 and TRBJ1-1, with TRBD1 as a possible D gene (5 bases). This CDR3 has 12 amino acids. The germline CDR1 and CDR2 sequences are SQVTM and ANQGSEA. In DNA, the CDR3 is TGCAGGGGGGGGATGGGATTGACTGAAGCTTTCTTT. This encodes CRGGMGLTEAFF.

A single count supports this clone. V and J are TRBV11-2 and TRBJ1-1; no reliable D call. Germline CDR1 reads SGHAT; CDR2 reads FQNNGV. CDR3 length: 12 amino acids. Trimming shortened V by 4 bases and J by 1 base, and 4 bases separated the two germline ends. This CDR3 reads CASSSGNTEAFF. For the CDR3, the DNA is TGTGCCAGCAGCTCCGGGAACACTGAAGCTTTCTTT.